The 20 T cell receptor beta chains below come from one sample, sequenced in a study of intratumoral heterogeneity in liver cancer. Library method: the immunoSEQ multiplex PCR assay. This is the immuneACCESS table as TCRdb keeps it, with only in-frame sequences that have V and J called. A part of the clones is gone; compared with another copy, unresolved V genes explain less than half, and the rest is unexplained. The sample contains under 7,500 clones, 60% to 75% of them found a single time. The top ten clonotypes cover around 40% of the sample. Samples labelled H came from distinct, geographically separated regions of the hepatocellular carcinoma nodule. This material consisted of tumor tissue, taken before any cancer treatment. Receptor source: a woman in her 70s with hepatocellular carcinoma.

The V and J genes are TRBV3-1 (or the pseudogene TRBV3-2) and TRBJ1-2; perhaps TRBD1 as D (6 bases). The CDR3 runs to 15 residues. The V end was cut by 1 base, the J end by 8 bases, with 17 bases between. From germline, CDR1 is LGHDT and CDR2 YNNKEL (reference sequence). CDR3 residues: CASSQVSGAGRGYTF. CDR3 DNA: TGTGCCAGCAGCCAAGTTTCGGGGGCCGGGAGGGGCTACACCTTC.

In its sample, this clone is medium-sized. This sequence joins TRBV4-1 and TRBJ1-5; D not certain. Germline V gives CDR1 MGHRA, CDR2 YSYEKL. The CDR3 extends over 15 amino acids. Trimming left V 4 bases short and J 0 bases short, with 10 bases between. The CDR3 loop is CASSPSAHSNQPQHF. The CDR3 region has the DNA TGCGCCAGCAGCCCCAGTGCTCATAGCAATCAGCCCCAGCATTTT.

This clone is labeled as medium-sized. The chain has TRBV27 and TRBJ2-5; maybe TRBD2 (6 bases). The V and J ends lost 5 bases and 7 bases respectively, with 14 bases between them. CDR3 length: 13 amino acids. Germline V gene sequence: CDR1 MNHEY, CDR2 SMNVEV (reference sequence). In DNA, the CDR3 is TGTGCCAGCAGTACGACGGAGGGCTTGACCCAGTACTTC. Its translation: CASSTTEGLTQYF.

This clone was seen once. V gene TRBV10-1 combines with J gene TRBJ2-2; tentatively, D is TRBD2 (6 bases). Germline V gene sequence: CDR1 WNHNN, CDR2 SYGVQD (reference sequence). CDR3 length: 15 amino acids. V lost 4 bases, J lost 4 bases, and 13 bases lay in between. CDR3 sequence: CASSVAGFSTGELFF. CDR3 sequence (DNA): TGCGCCAGCAGTGTGGCGGGATTTAGCACCGGGGAGCTGTTTTTT.

The table lists this clone with a few counts. The J gene is TRBJ2-1, the V gene TRBV10-3, with unresolved D. This CDR3 spans 13 amino acids. V shed 6 bases and J shed 6 bases, with 12 bases lying between them. The germline gives CDR1 ENHRY, CDR2 SYGVKD. CDR3 protein: CAIRLGLGNEQFF. The CDR3 DNA follows: TGTGCCATCAGATTGGGGTTGGGCAATGAGCAGTTCTTC.

This chain uses TRBV27 with TRBJ2-3; D not resolved. V shed 4 bases and J shed 0 bases, with 11 bases lying between them. CDR1 and CDR2 (germline): MNHEY, SMNVEV (reference sequence). This CDR3 spans 15 amino acids. The chain's CDR3 is CASSSGFLSTDTQYF. DNA for the CDR3: TGTGCCAGCAGTTCGGGCTTCCTTAGCACAGATACGCAGTATTTT.

The chain links TRBV4-1 to TRBJ1-6, with D hard to call. The germline gives CDR1 MGHRA, CDR2 YSYEKL. CDR3 length: 17 amino acids. Trimming shortened V by 0 bases and J by 7 bases, and 16 bases separated the two germline ends. Written as DNA, the CDR3 is TGCGCCAGCAGCCAAGATCGTGGCAGTGCCCGAAATTCACCCCTCCACTTT. Amino acids: CASSQDRGSARNSPLHF.

This chain joins TRBV6-4 and TRBJ1-2; the match to TRBD1 covers 7 bases. Germline loops: CDR1 MRHNA, CDR2 SNTAGT. V was pared by 0 bases and J by 7 bases, with 11 bases of the junction left unmatched. CDR3 length: 16 amino acids. CDR3 amino acids: CASSDSRQGSLVGYTF. CDR3 DNA: TGTGCCAGCAGTGACTCGCGACAGGGAAGCCTGGTTGGCTACACCTTC.

CDR3 region: CASSLMLYNEQFF. The CDR3 DNA is TGTGCCAGCAGCTTGATGCTATACAATGAGCAGTTCTTC. This sequence joins TRBV5-6 and TRBJ2-1; D is unclear. CDR1 is SGHDT and CDR2 is YYEEEE in the germline V gene. The CDR3 runs to 13 residues. V lost 1 base and J 4 bases, leaving 6 bases between the germline ends.

V usage is TRBV4-2 and J usage is TRBJ2-3; D is unclear. CDR1 and CDR2 from the germline V gene are LGHNA and YNFKEQ. This CDR3 contains 12 residues. V lost 3 bases and J lost 4, with 5 bases in between. The CDR3 DNA sequence: TGTGCCAGCAGCCATCAAGCAGATACGCAGTATTTT. It encodes CASSHQADTQYF.

This clone is medium-sized. This chain connects TRBV5-5 to TRBJ1-3; 9 positions agree with TRBD1. The germline gives CDR1 SGHKS, CDR2 YYEKEE (reference sequence). The length of the CDR3 is 15 residues. J gave up 2 bases and V 4 bases, and 4 bases lay outside the gene matches. This CDR3 is CASSDRDRAGNTIYF. In DNA, the CDR3 is TGTGCCAGCAGCGACCGGGACAGGGCTGGAAACACCATATATTTT.

The rearrangement uses TRBV12-5 and TRBJ2-3; perhaps D is TRBD1 or TRBD2 (6 bases each). The CDR3 has 14 residues. Germline loops: CDR1 LGHNT, CDR2 FRNRAP. V lost 4 bases, J lost 2 bases, and 10 bases lay in between. CDR3 sequence reads: CASGWGDNTDTQYF. The CDR3, as DNA: TGTGCTAGTGGTTGGGGGGACAACACAGATACGCAGTATTTT.

CDR3 in amino acids: CATRTGEETQYF. Written as DNA, the CDR3 is TGTGCCACGCGGACAGGGGAAGAGACCCAGTACTTC. The chain has TRBV10-3 and TRBJ2-5; 9 bases map to TRBD1. Germline CDR1 ENHRY, CDR2 SYGVKD. The CDR3 loop spans 12 amino acids. After removal of 10 bases from V and 3 bases from J, the junction contained 3 bases not matched to a gene.

The sample holds one count of this clone. The V and J genes are TRBV5-6 and TRBJ2-7; TRBD1 matches at 9 bases. The ends lost 1 base at V and 1 base at J; junction bases unmatched: 6. From germline, CDR1 is SGHDT and CDR2 YYEEEE. The CDR3 is made up of 16 amino acids. The CDR3, as DNA: TGTGCCAGCAGCTTGCCGTTACAGGGGGCTTCCTACGAGCAGTACTTC. This sequence encodes CASSLPLQGASYEQYF. Using reference TRBV5-6 and TRBJ2-7 for the parts outside the CDR3, the full variable domain is DAGVTQSPTHLIKTRGQQVTLRCSPKSGHDTVSWYQQALGQGPQFIFQYYEEEERQRGNFPDRFSGHQFPNYSSELNVNALLLGDSALYLCASSLPLQGASYEQYFGPGTRLTVT.

The CDR3 sequence: CASSPGFSTDTQYF. CDR3 nucleotides: TGTGCCAGCTCACCCGGGTTTAGCACAGATACGCAGTATTTT. This chain connects TRBV18 to TRBJ2-3; D gene ambiguous. Germline CDR1 KGHSH, CDR2 LQKENI. V dropped 3 bases and J dropped 0 bases, with 7 bases sitting between them. There are 14 residues in the CDR3.

This rearrangement joins TRBV21-1 to TRBJ1-3; TRBD1, the D gene given by the table, was not confirmed from the DNA. TRBV21-1 is termed a pseudogene. CDR3 length: 16 residues. This chain's CDR3 is CASRPRQGARGNTIYF. CDR3 nucleotides: TGTGCCAGCAGACCAAGACAGGGGGCGCGAGGAAACACCATATATTTT.

The chain employs TRBV7-8 and TRBJ1-1; 7 bases align to TRBD1. J lost 0 bases, V lost 5 bases, and 3 bases had no gene match. The CDR3 has 14 residues. Germline CDR1 is SGHVS and CDR2 is FQNEAQ. The CDR3: CASSRGGVNTEAFF. In DNA form, the CDR3 reads TGTGCCAGCAGCAGAGGGGGCGTGAACACTGAAGCTTTCTTT.

The genes are TRBV7-2 and TRBJ1-2; 9 bases fit TRBD1. V was clipped by 5 bases and J by 6 bases; unmatched bases: 10. Germline values: CDR1 SGHTA, CDR2 FQGNSA. The CDR3 is 15 amino acids. The CDR3 DNA reads TGTGCCAGCAGCGGGTTACAGGGGGCTCGCGATGGCTACACCTTC. Protein product: CASSGLQGARDGYTF.

The chain carries TRBV10-3 and TRBJ1-2; TRBD1 aligns across 7 bases. V lost 4 bases and J lost 4; bases outside the gene matches: 3. The CDR3 contains 13 residues. Germline-derived CDR1 and CDR2 are ENHRY and SYGVKD. The CDR3 here is CAISGTGRYGYTF. CDR3 coding DNA: TGTGCCATCAGTGGGACAGGACGCTATGGCTACACCTTC.

The V call is TRBV7-9, the J call TRBJ1-2; D possibly corresponds to TRBD1 (6 bases). Looked up from germline, CDR1 is SEHNR and CDR2 is FQNEAQ (reference sequence). Trimming took 0 bases from V and 4 from J, leaving 12 bases between them. The CDR3 contains 15 residues. The CDR3 sequence: CASSLASGAVYGYTF. DNA for the CDR3: TGTGCCAGCAGCTTAGCGTCGGGGGCGGTCTATGGCTACACCTTC.